The 27 T cell receptor beta chains below were found in one sample sequenced in a study of T cells after yellow fever vaccination. TCRdb independently ran MiXCR on the 5' RACE reads; one entry per CDR3 protein. The sample lists roughly 340,000 distinct CDR3 sequences, 8.7% occurring once. The starting material was PBMCs, obtained on the day of the first yellow fever vaccination. These receptors were collected from a man between 18 and 29 years old who received the YFV17D yellow fever vaccine.

The chain has TRBV3-1 and TRBJ1-4, with D possibly matching TRBD1 (6 bases). The germline CDR1 and CDR2 sequences are LGHDT and YNNKEL (reference sequence). V lost 5 bases and J lost 4, with 17 bases in between. The CDR3 spans 16 residues. CDR3 amino acids: CASSLGWGAGNEKLFF. The DNA of the CDR3 is TGTGCCAGCAGCTTAGGATGGGGGGCTGGTAATGAAAAACTGTTTTTT.

This clonotype was seen only a few times. V is TRBV28 and J is TRBJ2-5; perhaps TRBD2 as D (6 bases). The CDR3 is 12 residues long. V was cut by 6 bases and J by 5 bases, with 10 bases left in between. Germline values: CDR1 MDHEN, CDR2 SYDVKM. In nucleotides, the CDR3 is TGTGCCAGCAGGGAGGGGCGGGAGACCCAGTACTTC. Translation gives CASREGRETQYF.

This clonotype showed up many times. V is TRBV7-2 and J is TRBJ1-5; D not certain. Germline lookup yields CDR1 SGHTA and CDR2 FQGNSA. The CDR3 extends over 14 amino acids. The V gene lost 8 bases and the J gene lost 5 bases, with 16 bases spanning the gap. The CDR3 coding sequence is TGTGCCAGCGCCCCCCAACCCGTCGATCAGCCCCAGCATTTT. The encoded protein is CASAPQPVDQPQHF.

This sequence joins TRBV7-9 and TRBJ2-7, with TRBD1 identical over 7 bases. Trimming cost V 5 bases and J 2 bases; bases outside gene matches: 6. The CDR3 sequence is 14 residues long. The germline V gene encodes CDR1 SEHNR and CDR2 FQNEAQ (reference sequence). The CDR3 DNA is TGTGCCAGCAGCGAAACAGGGGTCGCCTACGAGCAGTACGTC. Protein product: CASSETGVAYEQYV.

This clonotype was counted only a few times. This chain joins TRBV4-1 and TRBJ2-2; D assignment may be TRBD1 or TRBD2 (5 bases each). From germline, CDR1 is MGHRA and CDR2 YSYEKL. The CDR3 totals 14 residues. The V end was cut by 3 bases, the J end by 7 bases, with 12 bases between. The chain's CDR3 is CASSQGTGNGELFF. Here the CDR3 DNA reads TGCGCCAGCAGCCAGGGGACGGGGAACGGGGAGCTGTTTTTT.

The genes are TRBV10-3 and TRBJ2-3; the D is unclear. Germline V gene lookup returns CDR1 ENHRY and CDR2 SYGVKD. V lost 0 bases and J lost 0, with 7 bases in between. The CDR3 is 15 residues long. Here the CDR3 reads CAISESAISTDTQYF. CDR3 in DNA: TGTGCCATCAGTGAGTCGGCCATTAGCACAGATACGCAGTATTTT.

The V gene is TRBV19, the J gene TRBJ1-2; unclear D gene. Deletions cut 1 base from V and 7 bases from J, with 10 bases between. Germline CDR1 LNHDA, CDR2 SQIVND (reference sequence). CDR3 length: 13 amino acids. The CDR3 DNA reads TGTGCCAGTAGTATAGGCTCCCGTCTTGGCTACACCTTC. This sequence encodes CASSIGSRLGYTF.

This clonotype occurred a few times. As DNA, the CDR3 is TGTGCCAGCAGAATCGGGACAGCCTACGAGCAGTACTTC. Translation gives CASRIGTAYEQYF. The chain couples TRBV28 to TRBJ2-7, with 7 bases that match TRBD1. The germline V gene has CDR1 MDHEN and CDR2 SYDVKM. This CDR3 has 13 residues. After removal of 6 bases from V and 2 bases from J, the junction contained 4 bases not matched to a gene.

This clonotype was seen only a few times. The chain carries TRBV27 and TRBJ1-1, with a weak D call TRBD1 (6 bases). Germline CDR1 reads MNHEY; CDR2 reads SMNVEV (reference sequence). The V gene lost 3 bases and the J gene lost 6 bases, with 14 bases spanning the gap. This CDR3 region has 14 residues. CDR3 sequence (DNA): TGTGCCAGCAGTTTTCATTATCAGGGGCCTGAAGCTTTCTTT. It codes for CASSFHYQGPEAFF.

There are many counts of this clonotype. The chain carries TRBV29-1 and TRBJ2-1; 13 bases map to TRBD2. The CDR3 covers 16 residues. The J segment lost 8 bases and the V segment lost 3 bases, leaving 10 bases of the junction unmatched. CDR1 is SQVTM, CDR2 ANQGSEA, per germline. CDR3 residues: CSVDGTSGAVFDEQFF. Written as DNA, the CDR3 is TGCAGCGTTGACGGGACTAGCGGGGCCGTCTTCGATGAGCAGTTCTTC.

This clonotype was seen a few times. This chain connects TRBV7-2 to TRBJ1-1; D remains unclear. In germline, CDR1 is SGHTA, CDR2 FQGNSA. The V end was cut by 8 bases, the J end by 0 bases, with 19 bases between. The CDR3 runs to 16 residues. The CDR3 nucleotides read TGTGCCAGCGTTGAGAGCCAGGTGATCATGAACACTGAAGCTTTCTTT. Translating gives CASVESQVIMNTEAFF.

This clonotype has ten or more counts. V usage is TRBV20-1 and J usage is TRBJ2-5; 7 bases fit TRBD1. The junction had 5 bases not matched to a gene; V was cut back by 4 bases and J by 6 bases. Germline lookup yields CDR1 DFQATT and CDR2 SNEGSKA (reference sequence). This CDR3 region has 12 residues. CDR3 sequence reads: CSAKRTGKTQYF. CDR3 DNA: TGCAGTGCTAAAAGGACAGGAAAGACCCAGTACTTC.

This clonotype was seen a few times. The V call is TRBV12-3 or TRBV12-4, the J call TRBJ1-2; D not resolved. This CDR3 is built from 14 residues. V lost 5 bases, J lost 4 bases, and 14 bases lay in between. The CDR3 is CASSAPRQLYGYTF. As DNA, the CDR3 is TGTGCCAGCAGTGCACCCAGGCAGCTCTATGGCTACACCTTC.

This chain joins TRBV12-3 or TRBV12-4 and TRBJ1-3; D may be TRBD1 (6 bases). Between the trimmed V and J ends, which lost 6 bases and 3 bases, there was a span of 9 bases. The CDR3 spans 13 residues. CDR3 bases: TGTGCCAGCAGGCCGACAGGTGGAAACACCATATATTTT. Its protein product is CASRPTGGNTIYF.

The CDR3, as DNA: TGTGCCAGCATCTCCCCGCACGCAGGGGGCCGAACTGAAGCTTTCTTT. Amino acid sequence: CASISPHAGGRTEAFF. This sequence joins TRBV6-1 and TRBJ1-1; 8 bases line up with TRBD1. The CDR3 is made up of 16 amino acids. Germline V gene sequence: CDR1 MNHNS, CDR2 SASEGT. Trimming cost V 7 bases and J 5 bases; bases outside gene matches: 15.

In its sample, this clonotype was seen many times. The rearrangement links TRBV5-1 to TRBJ2-3, with a weak D call TRBD2 (5 bases). V was pared by 4 bases and J by 1 base, with 16 bases between. Per the germline V gene, CDR1 is SGHRS and CDR2 is YFSETQ. CDR3 length: 16 residues. CDR3 amino acids: CASSLGSGGGTDTQYF. The CDR3 DNA reads TGCGCCAGCAGCCTCGGTTCTGGAGGAGGCACAGATACGCAGTATTTT.

This clonotype was seen a handful of times. The chain recombines TRBV6-1 with TRBJ1-5, with TRBD1 matching 8 bases. V trimming: 10 bases; J trimming: 0 bases; junction bases outside the gene matches: 5. Germline CDR1 is MNHNS and CDR2 is SASEGT. CDR3 length: 14 amino acids. The CDR3 is CATRDRLSNQPQHF. CDR3 DNA: TGTGCCACCAGGGACAGGCTTAGCAATCAGCCCCAGCATTTT.

In its sample, this clonotype was seen many times. The genes are TRBV30 and TRBJ2-7; D is unclear. Germline V lookup: CDR1 GTSNPN, CDR2 SVGIG (reference sequence). Trimming took 5 bases from V and 3 from J, leaving 11 bases between them. The CDR3 has 12 amino acids. CDR3 sequence (DNA): TGTGCCTGGGGCGACGGAGTCTACGAGCAGTACTTC. It translates to CAWGDGVYEQYF.

The rearrangement links TRBV12-3 or TRBV12-4 to TRBJ2-7, with 7 bases lining up with TRBD1. Trimming cost V 6 bases and J 2 bases; bases outside gene matches: 10. This CDR3 region has 15 residues. In nucleotides, the CDR3 is TGTGCCAGCAGGATGATGAACAGGGGACCCTACGAGCAGTACTTC. Protein sequence: CASRMMNRGPYEQYF.

V usage is TRBV12-3 or TRBV12-4 and J usage is TRBJ2-7, with D possibly being TRBD1 (6 bases). The length of the CDR3 is 12 residues. Trimming removed 5 bases at V and 5 bases at J, with 10 bases between. CDR3 DNA sequence: TGTGCCAGCAGTATACAGGGCCACGAGCAGTACTTC. It specifies CASSIQGHEQYF.

The J gene is TRBJ2-5, the V gene TRBV7-9; D might be TRBD2 (6 bases). The V gene lost 6 bases and the J gene lost 3 bases, with 8 bases spanning the gap. This CDR3 spans 12 amino acids. Germline V gene data show CDR1 as SEHNR and CDR2 as FQNEAQ (reference sequence). Here the CDR3 DNA reads TGTGCCAGCAGTTGGGGGGAAGAGACCCAGTACTTC. Translation gives CASSWGEETQYF.

The chain joins TRBV7-9 to TRBJ2-7; TRBD1 might be the D (6 bases). Trimming took 8 bases from V and 3 from J, leaving 11 bases between them. CDR1 and CDR2 from the germline V gene are SEHNR and FQNEAQ (reference sequence). This CDR3 is built from 12 residues. CDR3 region: CASSQGGYEQYV. The CDR3 DNA follows: TGTGCCAGCTCCCAAGGGGGCTACGAGCAGTACGTC.

This clonotype was observed many times. This chain connects TRBV12-3 or TRBV12-4 to TRBJ1-5; TRBD1 might be the D (5 bases). The CDR3 sequence is 16 residues long. V was clipped by 5 bases and J by 9 bases, with 23 bases between them. Here the CDR3 DNA reads TGTGCCAGCAGTCCTGAACCTTCTAACAGGTTTTCGCCCCAGCATTTT. Amino acid sequence: CASSPEPSNRFSPQHF.

The chain recombines TRBV11-3 with TRBJ2-1; no firm D call. The CDR3 covers 15 residues. From germline, CDR1 is SGHNT and CDR2 YENEEA. V shed 0 bases and J shed 1 base, with 7 bases lying between them. CDR3 loop: CASSLDTGSYNEQFF. CDR3 DNA sequence: TGTGCCAGCAGCTTAGACACGGGTTCCTACAATGAGCAGTTCTTC.

The chain uses TRBV29-1 and TRBJ1-1, with D perhaps matching TRBD1 (6 bases). This CDR3 contains 15 residues. The ends were cut back, 4 bases at V and 2 bases at J, with 17 bases in the middle. Germline V gene data show CDR1 as SQVTM and CDR2 as ANQGSEA. This chain's CDR3 is CSVVSGAYRNTEAFF. CDR3 nucleotides: TGCAGCGTTGTTTCAGGGGCCTACCGCAACACTGAAGCTTTCTTT.

This clonotype was found many times. This chain connects TRBV10-3 to TRBJ2-1; D is unclear. Germline values: CDR1 ENHRY, CDR2 SYGVKD. V was trimmed by 3 bases and J by 0 bases, leaving 6 bases between them. The CDR3 has 14 residues. The CDR3: CAISEPSSYNEQFF. The CDR3 nucleotides are TGTGCCATCAGTGAACCCAGCTCCTACAATGAGCAGTTCTTC.

This clonotype appeared a few times. The chain joins TRBV4-2 to TRBJ2-2, with TRBD1 matching over 7 bases. The germline V gene has CDR1 LGHNA and CDR2 YNFKEQ. The V segment lost 7 bases and the J segment 1 base; nucleotides outside the gene matches: 9. The CDR3 totals 16 residues. CDR3 nucleotides: TGTGCCAGCACCTCATATGGGACAGAGAACACCGGGGAGCTGTTTTTT. Translating gives CASTSYGTENTGELFF.